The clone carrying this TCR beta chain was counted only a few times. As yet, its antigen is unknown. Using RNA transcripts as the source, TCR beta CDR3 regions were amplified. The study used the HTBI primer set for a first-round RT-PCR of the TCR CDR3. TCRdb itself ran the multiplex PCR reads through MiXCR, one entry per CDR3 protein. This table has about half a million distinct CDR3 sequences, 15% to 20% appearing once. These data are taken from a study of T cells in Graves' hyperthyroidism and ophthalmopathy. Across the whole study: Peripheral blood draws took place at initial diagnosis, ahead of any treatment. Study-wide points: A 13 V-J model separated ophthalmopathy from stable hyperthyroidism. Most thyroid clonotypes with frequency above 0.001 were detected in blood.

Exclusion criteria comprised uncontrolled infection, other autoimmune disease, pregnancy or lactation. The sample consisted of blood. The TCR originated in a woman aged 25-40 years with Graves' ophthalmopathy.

The CDR3 loop reads CASTPMFRGGVDTQYF. DNA of the CDR3: TGCGCCAGCACTCCTATGTTTAGAGGCGGCGTTGATACGCAGTATTTT. This chain joins TRBV5-1 and TRBJ2-3; D is uncertain. V dropped 6 bases and J dropped 6 bases, with 23 bases sitting between them. The CDR3 has 16 residues. Germline values: CDR1 SGHRS, CDR2 YFSETQ. Variable domain in full (rest from reference TRBV5-1 and TRBJ2-3): KAGVTQTPRYLIKTRGQQVTLSCSPISGHRSVSWYQQTPGQGLQFLFEYFSETQRNKGNFPGRFSGRQFSNSRSEMNVSTLELGDSALYLCASTPMFRGGVDTQYFGPGTRLTVL.